This is a list of T cell receptor beta chains from one sample in a study of blood T cell repertoires in COVID-19. The protocol was immunoSEQ multiplex PCR, while the TCRdb copy is restricted to in-frame clones and leaves out a portion. The repertoire has 280,000 or so clones, 85% of them found once; the top ten carry 2% to 3%. Sequenced material: PBMCs or T cells enriched from blood (not recorded which). Receptors originate from a woman in her forties or fifties who had recovered from COVID-19. Each CDR3 is given with its conserved first and last residue. Fields, in order: CDR3 length, J gene, clone size, D gene, V gene, CDR3 DNA, CDR3 protein. A D gene is named only where the DNA matches it firmly. Only part of the rows carry a size: once, few, many, or a class if the clone is expanded.

>18|TRBJ2-6|.|TRBD1|TRBV9
TGTGCCAGCAGCGTAATGAGGGACAGGGCTACTGGGGCCAACGTCCTGACTTTC
CASSVMRDRATGANVLTF
>13|TRBJ1-1|few|.|TRBV24-1
TGTGCCACCAGTGAAGGGGCGCTAACTGAAGCTTTCTTT
CATSEGALTEAFF
>15|TRBJ2-3|once|TRBD2|TRBV19
TGTGCCAGTAGTAGCGTAGCGGGGGACACAGATACGCAGTATTTT
CASSSVAGDTDTQYF
>11|TRBJ2-7|.|.|TRBV25-1
TGTGCCAGCAGCAGAGGCTACGAGCAGTACTTC
CASSRGYEQYF
>14|TRBJ1-6|.|.|TRBV28
TGTGCCAGCAGTTTGGTGGCTGAAAATTCACCCCTCCACTTT
CASSLVAENSPLHF
>12|TRBJ1-4|.|.|TRBV30
TGTGCCTGGAGTGTACAGGGTGAAAAACTGTTTTTT
CAWSVQGEKLFF
>13|TRBJ2-3|.|.|TRBV5-6
TGTGCCAGCAGCTTCCCGGGGACAGATACGCAGTATTTT
CASSFPGTDTQYF
>13|TRBJ1-1|.|.|TRBV4-3
TGCGCCAGCAGCCAAGATCGGGCAGGGTTAGCTTTCTTT
CASSQDRAGLAFF
>12|TRBJ1-2|.|TRBD1|TRBV29-1
TGCAGCGTTGTGGGACAGGGCTATGGCTACACCTTC
CSVVGQGYGYTF
>13|TRBJ1-5|.|TRBD1|TRBV11-2
TGTGCCAGCAGCTCGACAGGGTGGCAGCCCCAGCATTTT
CASSSTGWQPQHF
>13|TRBJ2-1|.|TRBD2|TRBV11-3
TGTGCCAGCAGCTTCGGGGGGGGCAATGAGCAGTTCTTC
CASSFGGGNEQFF
>13|TRBJ1-2|.|.|TRBV11-1
TGTGCCAGCCAGGTCGGACAGTCTGGAGGCTACACCTTC
CASQVGQSGGYTF
>14|TRBJ1-2|.|.|TRBV2
TGTGCCAGCAGTAGGGGTCCCGCGGGGTATGGCTACACCTTC
CASSRGPAGYGYTF
>15|TRBJ2-5|.|.|TRBV7-2
TGTGCCAGCAGCCCGAGGAGGGCAGGGCGGGTGGCCCAGTACTTC
CASSPRRAGRVAQYF
>15|TRBJ1-1|.|.|TRBV7-9
TGTGCCAGCAGTGGGACTCTCCTATCTTTCCCTGAAGCTTTCTTT
CASSGTLLSFPEAFF
>14|TRBJ1-1|.|TRBD1|TRBV4-1
TGCGCCAGCAGTACAGGGGGATGGAACACTGAAGCTTTCTTT
CASSTGGWNTEAFF
>14|TRBJ2-3|.|.|TRBV5-8
TGTGCCAGCAGCTTGGAATCCGGCACAGATACGCAGTATTTT
CASSLESGTDTQYF